The present entry profiles one TCR beta chain with its context. Its antigen remains unknown. All donors were healthy Caucasians. The data stem from a study of identical twins. Whole-study findings and limits: Twin-shared out-of-frame alpha sequences showed excess low generation probability.

A single record per CDR3 protein comes from TCRdb applying MiXCR to the 5' RACE reads. The sample carries 1.5 million or so distinct CDR3 sequences, about 32% recorded once. This CDR3 spans 13 amino acids. The V end was cut by 7 bases, the J end by 5 bases, with 15 bases between. The germline CDR1 and CDR2 sequences are DFQATT and SNEGSKA (reference sequence). The chain links TRBV20-1 to TRBJ1-5, with a weak D call TRBD1 (6 bases). The sequencing sample was made of cord blood. The sequence was obtained from a newborn girl in good health. The chain's CDR3 is CSVGRGIDQPQHF. In DNA, the CDR3 is TGCAGTGTAGGAAGGGGGATCGATCAGCCCCAGCATTTT.